This TCR beta chain is drawn from a study of PD-L1 blockade in urothelial cancer (dated by TCRdb to the late 2010s). Regarding the complete study: Every patient began therapy in 2014 and was given atezolizumab 1,200 mg intravenously every 3 weeks. About nine tenths of the roughly 29 patients were males with bladder-origin urothelial cancer, and about 65% of the roughly 30 reported a prior smoking history. Patients had an ECOG performance status of 0 or 1 and had received between 0 and 3 prior chemotherapy regimens. Blood samples were analyzed at 3 weeks after treatment start (second dose) and at 6 weeks after treatment start. Blood samples gave a median of approximately 150,000 T cells and roughly 83,000 unique TCRs, with a median clonality of 0.080. The study, an exploratory multi-omic analysis, examined somatic, immune and clinical correlates of response to PD-L1 blockade with atezolizumab in urothelial cancer. Pretreatment tumor samples, along with matched peripheral blood serially collected before and after atezolizumab treatment, were subjected to TCR sequencing. Durable clinical benefit was defined as progression-free survival longer than 6 months, and TCR features were also tested against progression-free and overall survival. Whole exome sequencing and RNA sequencing of pretreatment tumors were performed alongside TCR sequencing in the same patients. Under 10 patients achieved durable clinical benefit and about 19 did not. Pretreatment blood TCR-seq was available for about 27 patients, at least one posttreatment blood collection was obtained for around 25 patients, and tumor TCR-seq was available for around 25 patients. Overall results and qualifications from the work: Because of the small sample size (n = 29) and the many exploratory analyses performed, the results are intended to be regarded as hypothesis-generating. Improved progression-free and overall survival was associated with having pretreatment peripheral blood TCR clonality below the median. At 3 weeks after the start of treatment, tumor-associated TCR clones in peripheral blood had expanded more in patients with durable benefit (n of about 20, p = 0.022).

Comments on this clone: Its antigen is currently not known. No clone much larger than this one lies a single base away; base qualities are absent.

According to the study, the label for this sample's time point signals: peripheral blood 6 weeks after treatment start. The cohort comprised 25 to 30 patients with locally advanced or metastatic urothelial carcinoma treated at Memorial Sloan Kettering on a trial protocol. Peripheral blood mononuclear cells were collected pretreatment and during treatment, with between 1 and 8 total time points obtained per patient. The Qiagen DNeasy Blood extraction kit was used to purify genomic DNA from total PBMCs and tumor samples. PBMCs were collected pretreatment and during treatment, and were isolated and stored as previously described. Synthetic TCR analog templates were spiked into each PCR to estimate absolute template abundance from read counts. TCRbeta CDR3 regions were amplified from genomic DNA with bias-controlled V and J gene primers using the immunoSEQ assay. Sequencing of rearranged TCRbeta segments was performed at approximately 20X coverage. Under the source paper's analysis protocol: Clustering was used to correct sequencing errors, and CDR3s were annotated against IMGT so that V, D and J genes could be assigned. Out-of-frame and stop-codon sequences were excluded, and only productive TCRbeta rearrangements were used in downstream analyses. Clonality was computed as one minus Shannon entropy normalized by the log of the number of unique productive sequences. Clones differing between time points or between blood and tumor were identified using Fisher's exact test with Benjamini-Hochberg correction, with an adjusted p below 0.01 applied as the threshold. Not all clones reach the TCRdb copy of this immuneACCESS table, which keeps in-frame sequences only. Checked studies attribute under half of the gap to unresolved V genes and leave the rest unexplained. The D gene and trimming were derived from the DNA, and the V and J assignments and clone size from that table. The sample contains roughly 100,000 clones, around 78% of them found a single time. The ten largest clones take up around 7.7% of the sample.

The sample here was PBMCs, taken around atezolizumab (anti-PD-L1) treatment. The source is a man in his sixties or seventies with urothelial cancer.

The CDR3 region has the sequence CASSDNRGGGYTF. The DNA reads as follows: TGTGCCAGCAGTGATAATAGAGGGGGTGGCTACACCTTC. The V and J genes are TRBV2 and TRBJ1-2; D gene: possibly TRBD1, on 6 matching bases. Deletion took 3 bases off V and 7 bases off J, with a span of 12 bases between the germline ends. CDR1 and CDR2 are drawn from the germline V gene: SNHLY, FYNNEI. From the cysteine up to the phenylalanine, the CDR3 has a length of 13 residues. The only DNA kept is the CDR3, 39 bases in frame from the first base.